A selection of T cell receptor beta chains follows, all from one sample in a study of OX40 agonist ivuxolimab in advanced cancers. Clones were sequenced by immunoSEQ multiplex PCR, and TCRdb holds only the in-frame ones, with some missing. This sample has tens of thousands of clones; about 81% occur once, and the top ten carry over 2.5%. This specimen consisted of CD4+ or CD8+ T cells sorted from blood, obtained in a trial of the OX40 agonist ivuxolimab. All receptors derive from an adult with an advanced solid tumor such as melanoma, head and neck, liver or kidney cancer. The CDR3 runs from the conserved cysteine through the conserved F or W. The order of the fields is J gene, V gene, D gene, clone size, CDR3 protein, CDR3 DNA. A D gene is named only where the DNA matches it firmly. Clone size is given for some rows only: seen once, a few or many times, or a class if the clone is expanded.

J: TRBJ1-4; V: TRBV30; D: TRBD1; size: .; CDR3: CAWTLRGGGSEKLFF; DNA: TGTGCCTGGACCCTCAGAGGAGGGGGCAGTGAAAAACTGTTTTTT
J: TRBJ2-5; V: TRBV7-2; D: TRBD2; size: .; CDR3: CASSLDGRRQETQYF; DNA: TGTGCCAGCAGCTTAGACGGGAGGAGGCAAGAGACCCAGTACTTC
J: TRBJ2-3; V: TRBV5-1; D: TRBD2; size: .; CDR3: CASSAPGLASTDTQYF; DNA: TGCGCCAGCAGCGCTCCGGGACTAGCTAGCACAGATACGCAGTATTTT
J: TRBJ1-2; V: TRBV18; D: .; size: once; CDR3: CASSPEGQGGGYTF; DNA: TGTGCCAGCTCACCAGAAGGTCAGGGTGGAGGCTACACCTTC
J: TRBJ1-1; V: TRBV7-9; D: TRBD1; size: .; CDR3: CASSLQGGTEAFF; DNA: TGTGCCAGCAGCTTACAGGGGGGCACTGAAGCTTTCTTT
J: TRBJ2-7; V: TRBV7-2; D: TRBD1; size: once; CDR3: CASSASPGQGWEQYF; DNA: TGTGCCAGCAGCGCCTCTCCGGGACAGGGGTGGGAGCAGTACTTC
J: TRBJ2-7; V: TRBV7-4; D: TRBD2; size: .; CDR3: CASSLLAGVIYEQYF; DNA: TGTGCCAGCAGCTTACTTGCGGGAGTGATCTACGAGCAGTACTTC
J: TRBJ2-2; V: TRBV19; D: TRBD1; size: .; CDR3: CASSILGQANTGELFF; DNA: TGTGCCAGTAGTATCCTGGGACAGGCGAACACCGGGGAGCTGTTTTTT
J: TRBJ1-2; V: TRBV21-1; D: .; size: .; CDR3: CASGSAGITGYTF; DNA: TGTGCCAGCGGATCGGCCGGGATCACTGGCTACACCTTC
J: TRBJ2-1; V: TRBV5-1; D: .; size: .; CDR3: CASSLAPADEQFF; DNA: TGCGCCAGCAGCTTGGCCCCGGCAGATGAGCAGTTCTTC
J: TRBJ2-3; V: TRBV5-4; D: .; size: .; CDR3: CASSLGQRGTDTQYF; DNA: TGTGCCAGCAGCTTGGGGCAGCGGGGCACAGATACGCAGTATTTT
J: TRBJ1-1; V: TRBV2; D: .; size: few; CDR3: CASKQGPNTEAFF; DNA: TGTGCCAGCAAGCAGGGCCCTAACACTGAAGCTTTCTTT
J: TRBJ1-2; V: TRBV30; D: .; size: .; CDR3: CAWWEQGTYGYTF; DNA: TGTGCCTGGTGGGAACAGGGAACCTATGGCTACACCTTC
J: TRBJ2-1; V: TRBV9; D: TRBD1; size: .; CDR3: CASSGGTGENEQFF; DNA: TGTGCCAGCAGCGGGGGGACAGGGGAGAATGAGCAGTTCTTC
J: TRBJ2-5; V: TRBV7-9; D: TRBD2; size: .; CDR3: CASSRGLAGFGETQYF; DNA: TGTGCCAGCAGCCGTGGACTAGCGGGATTCGGGGAGACCCAGTACTTC
J: TRBJ1-1; V: TRBV6-1; D: TRBD1; size: .; CDR3: CASSVLPGQGNTEAFF; DNA: TGTGCCAGCAGTGTTCTCCCGGGACAGGGGAACACTGAAGCTTTCTTT
J: TRBJ2-1; V: TRBV7-2; D: .; size: .; CDR3: CASSLGYGTAFNEQFF; DNA: TGTGCCAGCAGCCTAGGGTATGGGACGGCCTTCAATGAGCAGTTCTTC
J: TRBJ2-5; V: TRBV5-6; D: .; size: once; CDR3: CASSLDPLRGETQYF; DNA: TGTGCCAGCAGCTTGGACCCTCTCAGAGGGGAGACCCAGTACTTC
J: TRBJ2-2; V: TRBV7-2; D: .; size: .; CDR3: CASSLGKRTGELFF; DNA: TGTGCCAGCAGCTTAGGGAAAAGGACCGGGGAGCTGTTTTTT
J: TRBJ1-1; V: TRBV9; D: .; size: .; CDR3: CASSVGGAVNTEAFF; DNA: TGTGCCAGCAGCGTGGGGGGCGCAGTGAACACTGAAGCTTTCTTT
J: TRBJ1-2; V: TRBV18; D: TRBD1; size: .; CDR3: CASSPPGDRRYGYTF; DNA: TGTGCCAGCTCACCACCCGGGGACAGGCGTTATGGCTACACCTTC
J: TRBJ2-7; V: TRBV27; D: TRBD2; size: .; CDR3: CASRYSGRDYEQYF; DNA: TGTGCCAGCAGGTATAGCGGGAGGGACTACGAGCAGTACTTC
J: TRBJ2-2; V: TRBV4-1; D: TRBD2; size: .; CDR3: CASSLRTSGSSGTGELFF; DNA: TGCGCCAGCAGCCTCCGGACTAGCGGGAGTTCTGGAACCGGGGAGCTGTTTTTT
J: TRBJ2-7; V: TRBV7-9; D: TRBD1; size: .; CDR3: CASSSWDRSHEQYF; DNA: TGTGCCAGCAGCTCATGGGACAGATCCCACGAGCAGTACTTC
J: TRBJ2-5; V: TRBV9; D: .; size: .; CDR3: CASSVGSSLETQYF; DNA: TGTGCCAGCAGCGTAGGATCTAGCCTGGAGACCCAGTACTTC
J: TRBJ1-3; V: TRBV19; D: .; size: .; CDR3: CASSTDSGNTIYF; DNA: TGTGCCAGTTCAACCGACTCTGGAAACACCATATATTTT
J: TRBJ1-2; V: TRBV20-1; D: .; size: .; CDR3: CSASRPYGYTF; DNA: TGCAGTGCTAGTCGGCCTTATGGCTACACCTTC
J: TRBJ2-1; V: TRBV5-1; D: .; size: .; CDR3: CASSLAGISLLNEQFF; DNA: TGCGCCAGCAGCTTGGCGGGCATTTCTCTTTTGAATGAGCAGTTCTTC
J: TRBJ2-2; V: TRBV5-1; D: .; size: few; CDR3: CASSFGNTGELFF; DNA: TGCGCCAGCAGCTTTGGGAACACCGGGGAGCTGTTTTTT
J: TRBJ2-3; V: TRBV4-2; D: TRBD2; size: few; CDR3: CASSQGFGLASDTQYF; DNA: TGTGCCAGCAGCCAAGGTTTCGGACTAGCGTCAGATACGCAGTATTTT
J: TRBJ2-1; V: TRBV5-1; D: .; size: .; CDR3: CASSLGGTTYNEQFF; DNA: TGCGCCAGCAGCTTAGGTGGGACAACCTACAATGAGCAGTTCTTC
J: TRBJ2-3; V: TRBV7-8; D: TRBD2; size: .; CDR3: CASSRRTSGRSSDFRDTQYF; DNA: TGTGCCAGCAGCAGACGGACTAGCGGGCGATCTTCCGACTTTCGAGATACGCAGTATTTT
J: TRBJ1-2; V: TRBV9; D: TRBD1; size: .; CDR3: CASSASDRGFGYTF; DNA: TGTGCCAGCAGCGCATCGGACAGGGGGTTTGGCTACACCTTC
J: TRBJ2-5; V: TRBV9; D: .; size: .; CDR3: CASSVAGQGFQETQYF; DNA: TGTGCCAGCAGCGTAGCTGGCCAGGGGTTCCAAGAGACCCAGTACTTC
J: TRBJ1-3; V: TRBV10-3; D: .; size: .; CDR3: CAISEVGTGHSGNTIYF; DNA: TGTGCCATCAGTGAAGTCGGGACCGGACACTCTGGAAACACCATATATTTT
J: TRBJ2-7; V: TRBV28; D: .; size: .; CDR3: CASSGQFLTYEQYF; DNA: TGTGCCAGCAGTGGACAATTTCTTACCTACGAGCAGTACTTC
J: TRBJ2-3; V: TRBV15; D: TRBD2; size: .; CDR3: CATSGTSEPADTQYF; DNA: TGTGCCACCAGCGGGACTAGCGAACCAGCAGATACGCAGTATTTT
J: TRBJ2-1; V: TRBV2; D: TRBD2; size: .; CDR3: CASSRTSGRASNEQFF; DNA: TGTGCCAGCAGTCGGACTAGCGGGAGGGCGAGTAATGAGCAGTTCTTC
J: TRBJ1-3; V: TRBV9; D: TRBD1; size: .; CDR3: CASSVRQGAEDGNTIYF; DNA: TGTGCCAGCAGCGTACGACAGGGGGCTGAGGATGGAAACACCATATATTTT
J: TRBJ1-1; V: TRBV7-9; D: .; size: .; CDR3: CASSLDTDSAEAFF; DNA: TGTGCCAGCAGCTTAGATACGGATTCCGCTGAAGCTTTCTTT
J: TRBJ1-1; V: TRBV14; D: .; size: .; CDR3: CASSQQANTEAFF; DNA: TGTGCCAGCAGCCAACAGGCGAACACTGAAGCTTTCTTT
J: TRBJ2-3; V: TRBV11-2; D: TRBD1; size: medium-sized; CDR3: CASSAWTGSSDTQYF; DNA: TGTGCCAGCAGCGCCTGGACAGGCTCCTCAGATACGCAGTATTTT
J: TRBJ2-5; V: TRBV5-1; D: TRBD2; size: .; CDR3: CASSSPGTSGPLKETQYF; DNA: TGCGCCAGCAGCTCCCCCGGGACTAGCGGGCCCCTGAAAGAGACCCAGTACTTC
J: TRBJ1-4; V: TRBV5-6; D: TRBD1; size: few; CDR3: CASSRQGANEKLFF; DNA: TGTGCCAGCAGTCGACAGGGGGCTAATGAAAAACTGTTTTTT
J: TRBJ2-3; V: TRBV25-1; D: .; size: .; CDR3: CASSVGEVADTQYF; DNA: TGTGCCAGCAGTGTGGGTGAAGTCGCAGATACGCAGTATTTT
J: TRBJ2-7; V: TRBV7-6; D: .; size: .; CDR3: CASSLGETSYEQYF; DNA: TGTGCCAGCAGCTTAGGGGAGACTAGCTACGAGCAGTACTTC